Presented here are 11 T cell receptor beta chains from one specimen sequenced in a study of T-cell reconstitution after alpha-beta-depleted transplantation in children. Unique molecular identifiers were incorporated when the TCRbeta library was constructed. TCRdb recomputed calls from the PCR reads with MiXCR, one row per CDR3 protein. The data show 600,000 to 700,000 distinct CDR3 sequences, approximately 17% seen once. Specimen: PBMCs from the stem cell graft donor, collected from the stem cell graft. Receptors originate from a human donor who donated a stem cell graft to a child with acute myeloid leukemia.

This chain uses TRBV7-2 with TRBJ1-5; weak D call: TRBD1 (5 bases). The germline V gene has CDR1 SGHTA and CDR2 FQGNSA. Trimming left V 3 bases short and J 7 bases short, with 10 bases between. The CDR3 covers 13 residues. The DNA of the CDR3 is TGTGCCAGCAGCTTTACCGGACACCAGCCCCAGCATTTT. It codes for CASSFTGHQPQHF.

This chain links TRBV11-2 with TRBJ2-1; 8 bases agree with TRBD2. With 4 bases clipped from V and 5 bases from J, the junction kept 10 bases outside the gene matches. This CDR3 is built from 16 residues. Looked up from germline, CDR1 is SGHAT and CDR2 is FQNNGV. The DNA of the CDR3 is TGTGCCAGCAGCTCCACTGACCGGGGGGGCGACAATGAGCAGTTCTTC. This gives the protein CASSSTDRGGDNEQFF. The full variable domain, its missing parts supplied by reference TRBV11-2 and TRBJ2-1, is EAGVAQSPRYKIIEKRQSVAFWCNPISGHATLYWYQQILGQGPKLLIQFQNNGVVDDSQLPKDRFSAERLKGVDSTLKIQPAKLEDSAVYLCASSSTDRGGDNEQFFGPGTRLTVL.

The chain joins TRBV24-1 to TRBJ2-3; 7 positions agree with TRBD1. The V gene's germline CDR1 is KGHDR and CDR2 SFDVKD. The CDR3 is 14 residues long. The junction had 4 bases not matched to a gene; V was cut back by 7 bases and J by 1 base. The CDR3 spells CATSLDRGTDTQYF. The CDR3 DNA reads as TGTGCCACCAGCCTCGACAGGGGCACAGATACGCAGTATTTT.

Ten or more counts support this clonotype. CDR3 bases: TGTGCCAGCAGCTTAGGCGAGAGACTAGCGGGGGCCGTC. It is translated as CASSLGERLAGAV. V usage is TRBV13 and J usage is TRBJ2-7; TRBD2 matches at 12 bases. The germline V gene encodes CDR1 PRHDT and CDR2 FYEKMQ (reference sequence). The CDR3 is 13 amino acids.

This clonotype was seen ten or more times. CDR3 in amino acids: CSAETGGDSYEQYF. For the CDR3, the DNA is TGCAGTGCTGAGACAGGGGGCGATTCCTACGAGCAGTACTTC. V gene TRBV20-1 combines with J gene TRBJ2-7; 10 nucleotides line up with TRBD1. From germline, CDR1 is DFQATT and CDR2 SNEGSKA (reference sequence). This CDR3 region has 14 residues. V trimming: 5 bases; J trimming: 1 base; junction bases outside the gene matches: 5.

This clonotype was detected ten times or more. The chain combines TRBV5-6 with TRBJ2-4; D might be TRBD1 (6 bases). This CDR3 contains 18 residues. Trimming shortened V by 4 bases and J by 0 bases, and 20 bases separated the two germline ends. Per the germline V gene, CDR1 is SGHDT and CDR2 is YYEEEE. The CDR3 loop is CASSATTGTILAKNIQYF. CDR3 DNA sequence: TGTGCCAGCAGCGCTACGACAGGAACGATCCTAGCCAAAAACATTCAGTACTTC.

The V call is TRBV6-5, the J call TRBJ2-5; TRBD2 is a possible D gene (5 bases). There are 14 residues in the CDR3. V gave up 2 bases and J gave up 5 bases, with 12 bases separating them. Per germline, CDR1 MNHEY and CDR2 SVGAGI. The CDR3 coding sequence is TGTGCCAGCAGTTACGGGTATAGCGCCGAGACCCAGTACTTC. This gives the protein CASSYGYSAETQYF.

J is TRBJ2-7 and V is TRBV7-8, with D tentatively TRBD1 (5 bases). The ends were cut back, 5 bases at V and 2 bases at J, with 16 bases in the middle. The germline V gene has CDR1 SGHVS and CDR2 FQNEAQ. The CDR3 is 15 residues long. The CDR3 reads CASSAMAGLPYEQYV. The CDR3 DNA reads TGTGCCAGCAGCGCCATGGCAGGGCTTCCCTACGAGCAGTACGTC.

This chain's CDR3 is CASSLAFDSYGYTF. The CDR3 DNA follows: TGTGCCAGCAGCTTAGCATTCGACAGCTATGGCTACACCTTC. The V and J genes are TRBV7-9 and TRBJ1-2; tentatively, D is TRBD1 (5 bases). Per germline, CDR1 SEHNR and CDR2 FQNEAQ (reference sequence). The V and J ends lost 0 bases and 4 bases respectively, with 9 bases between them. The CDR3 sequence is 14 residues long.

This clonotype was observed many times. The chain uses TRBV5-5 and TRBJ1-5; D call uncertain. This CDR3 spans 15 amino acids. Germline loops: CDR1 SGHKS, CDR2 YYEKEE (reference sequence). Trimming pared 1 base from V and 2 bases from J, leaving 10 bases between. CDR3 in amino acids: CASSLWADGNQPQHF. DNA for the CDR3: TGTGCCAGCAGCTTGTGGGCTGACGGCAATCAGCCCCAGCATTTT.

This clonotype has ten or more counts. The rearrangement joins TRBV5-6 to TRBJ1-2; TRBD1 matches 8 bases. The CDR3 totals 13 residues. CDR1 and CDR2 (germline): SGHDT, YYEEEE. V lost 3 bases and J lost 4; bases outside the gene matches: 2. CDR3 sequence reads: CASSYGTGYGYTF. In DNA, the CDR3 is TGTGCCAGCAGCTATGGGACAGGCTATGGCTACACCTTC.